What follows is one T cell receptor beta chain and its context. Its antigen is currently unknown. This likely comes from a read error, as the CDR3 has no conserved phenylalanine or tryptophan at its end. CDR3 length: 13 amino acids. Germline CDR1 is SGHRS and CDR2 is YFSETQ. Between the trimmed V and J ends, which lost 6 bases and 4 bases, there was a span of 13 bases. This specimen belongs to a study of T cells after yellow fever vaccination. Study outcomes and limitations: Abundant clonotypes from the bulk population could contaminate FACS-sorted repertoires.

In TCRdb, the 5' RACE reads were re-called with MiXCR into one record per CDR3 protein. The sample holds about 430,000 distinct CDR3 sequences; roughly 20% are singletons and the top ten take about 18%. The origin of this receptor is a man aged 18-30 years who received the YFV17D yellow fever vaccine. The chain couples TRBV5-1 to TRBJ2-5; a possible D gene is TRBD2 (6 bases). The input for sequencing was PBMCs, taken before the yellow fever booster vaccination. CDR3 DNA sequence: TGCGCCAGCAACCCTTGGGGAGGAGAGACCCAGTACCTC. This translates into CASNPWGGETQYL.